This T cell receptor beta chain originates from a study of T cells in localized non-small cell lung cancer (dated by TCRdb to the early 2020s). With respect to the entire study: Comparing tumors with uninvolved tumor-adjacent lungs, the study looked at the T cell repertoires of 236 patients with early-stage NSCLC. A mean age of roughly 66 years was recorded for the NSCLC patients, of whom 120 to 150 were male and more than 95 were female. All 240 or so NSCLC patients in the cohort were treatment-naive and had localized lung tumors that were resected.

Inclusive of the bounding cysteine and phenylalanine, the CDR3 is 14 residues long. The read is trimmed to its CDR3 DNA, 42 bases read in frame from base 1. Deletion took 1 base off V and 3 bases off J, with a span of 8 bases between the germline ends. The germline V gene sets CDR1 to MNHNS and CDR2 to SASEGT. At diagnosis, peripheral blood, uninvolved tumor-adjacent lung and tumor were collected and stored as a combination of fresh-frozen and FFPE material. The immunoSEQ Assay was used to sequence TCR beta CDR3 regions from DNA. In the authors' own workflow: To compute T cell density, TCR beta template counts were normalized to usable DNA, which was estimated by amplifying housekeeping genes. Using the preseqR package, richness was estimated by extrapolating to 120,000 templates for tissue samples and 400,000 templates for PBMC samples. Clonality was taken to be one minus Pielou's evenness. Tissue-enriched TCRs were identified by differential abundance testing using productive amino-acid clonotypes, minimum total count 5 and alpha 0.1. The Jaccard Index and the Morisita Overlap Index were used to measure how much the repertoires overlapped between compartments. GLIPH clustered TCR beta CDR3s with public tetramer-defined viral CDR3s; viral motifs required at least three viral sequences plus V-gene enrichment. The source is immuneACCESS, and TCRdb retained only in-frame sequences with V and J called. Part of the clones is not carried over; for the studies checked, unresolved V genes explain less than half of this, and the remainder is unexplained. D and trimming were read from the DNA, whereas the V and J calls and clone size are those reported in that table. The table for this sample lists roughly 270 clones; less than 20% of them were counted only once. The ten top clones hold about 24% of the sample.

This clone is regarded as large (0.1 to 1%). Its target antigen remains unknown. No much larger clone is present one base from it, and per-base qualities are unavailable. Results the study describes overall, beyond this receptor: Higher T cell density in blood was associated with longer overall survival, whereas higher clonality in adjacent lung was associated with shorter survival. Of the top 100 tumor clones, a median of around 57 were detected in paired uninvolved adjacent lung; 28 were also among that lung's top 100. Because multi-region tumor sequencing was not done, intratumor heterogeneity could not be ruled out. Because of the exploratory design, TCR variables were selected using unadjusted p-values without false-discovery rate correction. Uninvolved tumor-adjacent lung showed the highest T cell clonality, higher than tumor, which suggests more focused antigenic responses in the uninvolved tumor-adjacent lung.

The chain uses TRBV6-1 and TRBJ2-3; the D gene cannot be named for sure. The origin of this receptor is a male donor at least 60 years old with stage I lung adenocarcinoma. The input for sequencing was lung tumor tissue, taken before any cancer treatment. Here the CDR3 is given as CASSEVRETDTQYF. Read as DNA, the sequence is TGTGCCAGCAGTGAAGTTAGAGAGACAGATACGCAGTATTTT.